The rows below give T cell receptor beta chains drawn from one sample of a study of control samples from healthy donors and cancer patients. Clones were sequenced by immunoSEQ multiplex PCR, and TCRdb holds only the in-frame ones, with some missing. The profile shows about 130,000 clones, 80% to 95% of them singletons. Sequencing used blood. These receptors were collected from a young man in good health. Both conserved end residues are part of each CDR3. D genes are given only for firm matches. Some rows mark clone size as missing; the rest say once, few, many or name a class of expanded clone.

V,size,D,J,DNA,CDR3
TRBV12-3/TRBV12-4,NA,NA,TRBJ2-3,TGTGCCAGCAGTTTTAGCACAGATACGCAGTATTTT,CASSFSTDTQYF
TRBV9,NA,TRBD2,TRBJ2-5,TGTGCCAGCAGCGTATCTGGGACTAGCTCCGCAGAGACCCAGTACTTC,CASSVSGTSSAETQYF
TRBV27,NA,NA,TRBJ1-1,TGTGCCAGCAGTCCTCAGACAGGAATGAACACTGAAGCTTTCTTT,CASSPQTGMNTEAFF
TRBV11-2,NA,NA,TRBJ1-2,TGTGCCAGCAGCTCCCAGCAGGGTTACTCGGGCTACACCTTC,CASSSQQGYSGYTF
TRBV6-6,few,NA,TRBJ1-2,TGTGCCAGCAGGGTCCAGGAATACTATGGCTACACCTTC,CASRVQEYYGYTF
TRBV9,once,NA,TRBJ2-3,TGTGCCAGCAGCGTAGACAGGGCGGCAGATACGCAGTATTTT,CASSVDRAADTQYF
TRBV30,NA,NA,TRBJ1-4,TGTGCTACAGGGCCAACTAATGAAAAACTGTTTTTT,CATGPTNEKLFF
TRBV18,NA,TRBD2,TRBJ2-2,TGTGCCAGCTCCCCCGGGGGGGGGTTCCCCGGGGAGCTGTTTTTT,CASSPGGGFPGELFF
TRBV5-4,NA,TRBD1,TRBJ2-6,TGTGCCAGCAGCTTGGAGGGACAGGGGATTAACGTCCTGACTTTC,CASSLEGQGINVLTF
TRBV4-1,NA,NA,TRBJ2-7,TGCGCCAGCAGCCACCCCGTGAGGACCCGCGAGCAGTACTTC,CASSHPVRTREQYF
TRBV6-1,NA,NA,TRBJ1-4,TGTGCCAGCAGTGAAAGGGTGGGGCAGGGGAGGTGGGGAGAAAAACTGTTTTTT,CASSERVGQGRWGEKLFF
TRBV30,NA,TRBD2,TRBJ2-1,TGTGCCTGGAGTTCCCTAGCGGGGCATCACAATGAGCAGTTCTTC,CAWSSLAGHHNEQFF
TRBV9,NA,NA,TRBJ1-4,TGTGCCAGCAGCGTAGGGGGTCGGAATAATGAAAAACTGTTTTTT,CASSVGGRNNEKLFF
TRBV29-1,NA,NA,TRBJ1-2,TGCAGCGTTACGGGGACGGGTGGCTACACCTTC,CSVTGTGGYTF
TRBV14,NA,TRBD1,TRBJ1-1,TGTGCCAGCAGCTACAGGACAGGGAACACTGAAGCTTTCTTT,CASSYRTGNTEAFF
TRBV7-9,NA,NA,TRBJ2-5,TGTGCCAGCAGCTTAGTTGTAAACCAAGAGACCCAGTACTTC,CASSLVVNQETQYF
TRBV21-1,NA,NA,TRBJ1-4,TGTGCCAGCAGCAAGTCAGTTGGGGCGCGAGAAAAACTGTTTTTT,CASSKSVGAREKLFF
TRBV7-9,NA,TRBD1,TRBJ1-1,TGTGCCAGCAGCCGAAGGGACAGGGGCCAATCTTCCGCCACTGAAGCTTTCTTT,CASSRRDRGQSSATEAFF
TRBV18,NA,NA,TRBJ1-2,TGTGCCAGCTCACCAGACGGCTATGGCTACACCTTC,CASSPDGYGYTF
TRBV2,NA,NA,TRBJ2-2,TGTGCCAGCAGTGAAAGTGGGGTTCGTACCGGGGAGCTGTTTTTT,CASSESGVRTGELFF
TRBV5-4,NA,NA,TRBJ2-4,TGTGCCAGCAGCTACCGGGACAACAACATTCAGTACTTC,CASSYRDNNIQYF
TRBV3-1/TRBV3-2,NA,TRBD2,TRBJ2-2,TGTGCCAGCAGCCAACAGTCTAGCGGGGGGACTAACACCGGGGAGCTGTTTTTT,CASSQQSSGGTNTGELFF
TRBV4-1,once,TRBD1,TRBJ1-6,TGCGCCAGCAGCCAACCCCGGACAGGGAAGAATTCACCCCTCCACTTT,CASSQPRTGKNSPLHF
TRBV9,NA,NA,TRBJ1-1,TGTGCCAGCAGCACCACCCCAGGGTTCCCTCCTGAAGCTTTCTTT,CASSTTPGFPPEAFF
TRBV6-5,once,NA,TRBJ1-1,TGTGCCAGCAGTCCCAGGAACACTGAAGCTTTCTTT,CASSPRNTEAFF
TRBV6-5,NA,NA,TRBJ2-1,TGTGCCAGCAGGGCGATGAGCTCCTACAATGAGCAGTTCTTC,CASRAMSSYNEQFF
TRBV6-2/TRBV6-3,NA,TRBD2,TRBJ2-3,TGTGCCAGCAGTCTACTAGCGGGGGGAACAGATACGCAGTATTTT,CASSLLAGGTDTQYF
TRBV2,few,TRBD1,TRBJ1-5,TGTGCCAGCAGGCCACAGGGGGGGCAGCCCCAGCATTTT,CASRPQGGQPQHF
TRBV10-2,NA,NA,TRBJ2-1,TGCGCCAGCAGCGAGCTTTGGACAGCTTACAATGAGCAGTTCTTC,CASSELWTAYNEQFF
TRBV9,NA,NA,TRBJ1-6,TGTGCCAGCAGCCCGGGACGGGGGGGTTCACCCCTCCACTTT,CASSPGRGGSPLHF
TRBV7-9,NA,NA,TRBJ1-1,TGTGCCAGCAGCTTAGTCCCGAGGGGAGCCCCCACTGAAGCTTTCTTT,CASSLVPRGAPTEAFF
TRBV7-2,NA,TRBD1,TRBJ1-3,TGTGCCAGCAGTTTCAGACAGGGGGCGGAAGGAAACACCATATATTTT,CASSFRQGAEGNTIYF
TRBV20-1,NA,NA,TRBJ2-1,TGCAGTGCTACCCGCTACAATGAGCAGTTCTTC,CSATRYNEQFF
TRBV7-9,once,NA,TRBJ1-1,TGTGCCAGCCGAGGGGGGTCCGTGACTGAAGCTTTCTTT,CASRGGSVTEAFF
TRBV3-1/TRBV3-2,NA,NA,TRBJ2-5,TGTGCCAGCAGCCAAGGTAGTGGAGGCGGGGAGACCCAGTACTTC,CASSQGSGGGETQYF
TRBV3-1/TRBV3-2,once,NA,TRBJ2-3,TGTGCCAGCAGCCAAGTCAGAGCGGATACGCAGTATTTT,CASSQVRADTQYF
TRBV7-9,NA,TRBD1,TRBJ2-3,TGTGCCAGCAGGGGGACAGGGGGCGCAGATACGCAGTATTTT,CASRGTGGADTQYF
TRBV18,NA,NA,TRBJ2-3,TGTGCCAGCTCCTCACTAGAGGATACGCAGTATTTT,CASSSLEDTQYF
TRBV11-2,NA,NA,TRBJ2-7,TGTGCCAGCAGCTTACTCTACGAGCAGTACTTC,CASSLLYEQYF
TRBV19,once,NA,TRBJ1-2,TGTGCCAGTAGTATTAGTCCAGCGGGGTTAAGAGCGTATGGCTACACCTTC,CASSISPAGLRAYGYTF
TRBV5-1,NA,NA,TRBJ2-3,TGCGCCAGCAGCCGAAGTAACAGGGCCACAGATACGCAGTATTTT,CASSRSNRATDTQYF
TRBV29-1,NA,TRBD1,TRBJ1-1,TGCAGCGTTGGGACAGGGAGGAACACTGAAGCTTTCTTT,CSVGTGRNTEAFF
TRBV5-1,NA,NA,TRBJ1-5,TGCGCCAGCAGCTCAGGGGACAGCAATCAGCCCCAGCATTTT,CASSSGDSNQPQHF
TRBV11-2,NA,NA,TRBJ2-7,TGTGCCAGCAGCGCACTAGACTATGCTAGCACCTACGAGCAGTACTTC,CASSALDYASTYEQYF
TRBV7-6,NA,TRBD2,TRBJ2-3,TGTGCCAGCAGCTTGCTGACTAGCGGGGAGAGGACTAGCACAGATACGCAGTATTTT,CASSLLTSGERTSTDTQYF
TRBV9,NA,NA,TRBJ2-3,TGTGCCAGCAGTATATGGGGGGACGATAATACGCAGTATTTT,CASSIWGDDNTQYF
TRBV9,NA,NA,TRBJ1-6,TGTGCCAGCAGCGTACATGACAGTCCTCGCAATTCACCCCTCCACTTT,CASSVHDSPRNSPLHF
TRBV20-1,once,NA,TRBJ2-7,TGCAGTGCTAGTTCCAGCTCCTACGAGCAGTACTTC,CSASSSSYEQYF
TRBV4-1,NA,NA,TRBJ2-3,TGCGCCAGCAGCCAGGTCCGACAGGACGTCCTTAGGCAGTATTTT,CASSQVRQDVLRQYF
TRBV7-9,once,NA,TRBJ1-1,TGTGCCAGCAGCTTATCAGGGTCCCTAAGAACTGAAGCTTTCTTT,CASSLSGSLRTEAFF
TRBV2,once,NA,TRBJ1-1,TGTGCCAGCAGCGAGGGGTGGGGGAACACTGAAGCTTTCTTT,CASSEGWGNTEAFF
TRBV11-2,NA,TRBD2,TRBJ2-7,TGTGCCAGCAGCTCACGGACTAGCGGGGGGGCCCGAGAGCAGTACTTC,CASSSRTSGGAREQYF